The entry below describes one T cell receptor beta chain. The antigen is unknown. The repertoire was sequenced with immunoSEQ multiplex PCR; TCRdb's copy has only in-frame clones and lacks some. The top ten hold about 0.91% of the sample, which has about 130,000 clones, more than 85% seen once. This entry belongs to a study of T cell responses to AZD1222 COVID-19 vaccine. Study-level results: Across the whole spike, CD4 TCRs peaked at regions 160-218 and 743-854. Two doses of AZD1222 preceded a rise in Spike-specific TCR breadth and depth.

Germline CDR1 and CDR2: LGHDT and YNNKEL (reference sequence). Deletions cut 1 base from V and 3 bases from J, with 15 bases between. This CDR3 has 16 amino acids. The sequence was collected from an adult in good health. This specimen consisted of peripheral blood, obtained on day 0 of AZD1222 vaccination. The chain carries TRBV3-1 (or the pseudogene TRBV3-2) and TRBJ1-2, with D possibly TRBD1 on 6 matching bases. The chain's CDR3 is CASSQALGGGYYGYTF. In DNA, the CDR3 is TGTGCCAGCAGCCAAGCCTTAGGGGGGGGGTACTATGGCTACACCTTC.